This paragraph reports one T cell receptor (beta chain). No antigen is known for it. Base qualities are missing; no much larger clone stands one base away. The data stem from a study of T cell responses to AZD1222 COVID-19 vaccine listed by TCRdb under 2021. Concerning the study at large: Because spike-specific TCR depth and breadth did not differ between the two schedules, AZD1222 recipients who got a second dose at roughly 4 weeks were pooled with those who got a second dose at roughly 12 weeks. TCR sequencing was performed for 230 to 250 trial participants, of whom about 200 were given two doses of AZD1222 and around 25 were given two doses of MenACWY control vaccine. Trial participants were enrolled by age into 18-55, 56-69 and 70-plus year subgroups, with approximately 150, 28 and 58 TCR-sequenced participants respectively.

Points the paper makes about the study in general: Participants were mostly white British and included more females than males, and it was suggested by the authors that clonal diversity may have been underestimated. Conclusions about previously exposed vaccinees are limited because only a handful of AZD1222 recipients were SARS-CoV-2 seropositive at baseline. In the small 56-69-year group, the increase in depth fell short of significance, most likely because of low power. The whole spike protein was spanned by vaccine-associated CD4 TCRs, and dominant responses were seen in regions 160-218 and 743-854. Because no day 14 peak-response samples were available, the repertoires could be characterized only after the peak T cell response. Epitopes outside the regions mutated in the B.1.351 and B.1.1.7 variants were reportedly recognized by nearly half of the unique spike-specific TCRs. After two AZD1222 doses, both the breadth and the depth of spike-specific TCRs were significantly higher than at day 0 and than in MenACWY recipients.

The CDR3 regions of human TCRbeta chains were analyzed by immunosequencing. On the authors' methods: TCRs in the repertoires were compared against a reference library of SARS-CoV-2-specific TCRs that had been generated with the MIRA antigen-specificity platform. Breadth was defined as the fraction of unique TCRs that were SARS-CoV-2-associated. Depth was defined as the fraction of total T cells that were SARS-CoV-2-associated. Using the MIRA data, each spike-specific TCR was mapped to the spike region that the TCR reacts to and placed in a CD4 or CD8 class. Log10-transformed breadth and depth values were compared by one-way ANOVA with Sidak's multiple comparisons tests. Held by TCRdb, this immuneACCESS table contains in-frame sequences only and omits some clones. Under half of the omission traces to an unresolved V gene where checked; the cause of the rest is unknown. The V and J calls and clone size were taken over from that table, and D and trimming were inferred from the DNA. Here the sample has 100,000 to 140,000 clones; around 87% occur a single time. 3.5% to 4.5% of the sample is taken by the ten largest.

This specimen's time point label, interpreted: baseline before first vaccination. Vaccinee samples were obtained from the UK trials COV001 and COV002, which included a single-blind randomized controlled phase 2/3 trial of AZD1222 (ChAdOx1 nCoV-19) in healthy adults. Trial participant PBMC samples were collected at day 0 and day 28 after the second dose for TCRbeta chain sequencing. The CDR3 contains 13 residues, cysteine and phenylalanine counted. Just the 39-base CDR3 DNA is kept, in frame starting at base 1. Via the germline V gene (reference sequence), CDR1 is LNHNV and CDR2 YYDKDF. The V and J ends are trimmed by 0 bases and 7 bases, leaving 7 bases between them.

The rearranged segments are TRBV15 and TRBJ1-5, with the D segment identity uncertain. Sequenced material: peripheral blood, taken on day 0 of AZD1222 vaccination. The TCR comes from an adult in good health. The CDR3 in this case is CATSRDLEQPQHF. Here is the DNA: TGTGCCACCAGCAGAGATCTAGAACAGCCCCAGCATTTT.